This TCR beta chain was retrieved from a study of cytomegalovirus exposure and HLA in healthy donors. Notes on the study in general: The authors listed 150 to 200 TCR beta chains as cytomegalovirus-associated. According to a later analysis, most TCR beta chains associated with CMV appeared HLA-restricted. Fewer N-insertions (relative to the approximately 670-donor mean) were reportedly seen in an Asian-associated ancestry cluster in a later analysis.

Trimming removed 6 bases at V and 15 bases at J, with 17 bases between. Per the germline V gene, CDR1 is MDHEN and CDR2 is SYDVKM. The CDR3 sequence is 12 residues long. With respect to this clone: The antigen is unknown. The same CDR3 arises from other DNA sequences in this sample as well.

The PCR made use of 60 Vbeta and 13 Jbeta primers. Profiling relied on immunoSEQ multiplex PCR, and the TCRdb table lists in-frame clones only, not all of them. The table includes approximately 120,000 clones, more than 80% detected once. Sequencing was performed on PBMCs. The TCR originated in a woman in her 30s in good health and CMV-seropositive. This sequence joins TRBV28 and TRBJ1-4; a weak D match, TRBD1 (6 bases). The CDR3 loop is CASRPSPGHLFF. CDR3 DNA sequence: TGTGCCAGCAGGCCCTCCCCGGGACATTTGTTTTTT.